The rows below give T cell receptor beta chains drawn from one sample of a study of CD8 T cells in Susac syndrome. TCRdb independently ran MiXCR on the immunoSEQ multiplex PCR reads; one entry per CDR3 protein. The sample contains about 180,000 distinct CDR3 sequences, roughly 92% of which appear only once. Specimen: CD4+ T cells from PBMCs. The source of these receptors is a human donor with Susac syndrome. Each CDR3 is given with its conserved first and last residue. A D gene is named only where the DNA matches it firmly. Clone size is not always given. Where it is, it says once, few, many or a class for expanded clones.

clone size,J gene,V gene,CDR3 length,D gene,CDR3 protein,CDR3 DNA
NA,TRBJ2-6,TRBV5-4,14,NA,CASSYDSGANVLTF,TGTGCCAGCAGCTACGACTCTGGGGCCAACGTCCTGACTTTC
NA,TRBJ2-3,TRBV4-3,15,NA,CASSQRPSGADTQYF,TGCGCCAGCAGCCAAAGGCCGAGTGGGGCAGATACGCAGTATTTT
NA,TRBJ2-7,TRBV7-2,15,TRBD2,CASSPGKRGLYEQYF,TGTGCCAGCAGCCCCGGCAAGCGGGGGCTCTACGAGCAGTACTTC
NA,TRBJ1-2,TRBV12-3/TRBV12-4,14,TRBD1,CASNPGGAAPGYTF,TGTGCCAGCAACCCAGGGGGGGCCGCCCCAGGCTACACCTTC
NA,TRBJ1-6,TRBV12-5,18,TRBD1,CASGLRLDRGMYNSPLHF,TGTGCTAGTGGTTTGCGACTGGACAGGGGGATGTATAATTCACCCCTCCACTTT
NA,TRBJ2-7,TRBV15,14,NA,CATSRDRATYEQYF,TGTGCCACCAGCAGAGACAGGGCTACGTACGAGCAGTACTTC
NA,TRBJ1-2,TRBV15,13,NA,CATSRGTANGYTF,TGTGCCACCAGCAGAGGCACAGCCAATGGCTACACCTTC
once,TRBJ2-1,TRBV12-3/TRBV12-4,15,TRBD2,CASSLTSGGINEQFF,TGTGCCAGCAGCTTGACTAGCGGGGGAATCAATGAGCAGTTCTTC
NA,TRBJ1-2,TRBV3-1,14,NA,CASSPGDGNYGYTF,TGTGCCAGCAGCCCCGGGGACGGGAACTATGGCTACACCTTC
NA,TRBJ2-3,TRBV7-2,16,NA,CASSLTYGVSTDTQYF,TGTGCCAGCAGCTTAACTTACGGGGTTTCGACAGATACGCAGTATTTT
once,TRBJ2-3,TRBV29-1,16,TRBD2,CSVVNPSGGPTDTQYF,TGCAGCGTTGTGAATCCTAGCGGGGGGCCCACAGATACGCAGTATTTT
NA,TRBJ2-4,TRBV5-1,14,NA,CASSFEVAKNIQYF,TGCGCCAGCAGCTTCGAGGTCGCCAAAAACATTCAGTACTTC
NA,TRBJ2-7,TRBV20-1,11,NA,CSARDSYEQYF,TGCAGTGCCCGGGACTCCTACGAGCAGTACTTC
NA,TRBJ1-2,TRBV3-1,14,NA,CASSQGSGVSGYTF,TGTGCCAGCAGCCAAGGATCAGGTGTGAGCGGCTACACCTTC
NA,TRBJ1-2,TRBV21-1,16,NA,CASSRRTGNHDDGYTF,TGTGCCAGCAGCCGAAGAACAGGGAACCACGACGATGGCTACACCTTC
NA,TRBJ2-3,TRBV4-3,16,TRBD2,CASSQGGAGGTDTQYF,TGCGCCAGCAGCCAAGGGGGAGCGGGGGGGACAGATACGCAGTATTTT
NA,TRBJ1-6,TRBV14,15,TRBD1,CASSQQTGEHSPLHF,TGTGCCAGCAGCCAACAGACAGGGGAGCACTCACCCCTCCACTTT
NA,TRBJ2-5,TRBV9,13,NA,CASSVSPSETQYF,TGTGCCAGCAGCGTATCCCCTTCAGAGACCCAGTACTTC
NA,TRBJ2-4,TRBV2,16,TRBD2,CASSREGFGGKNIQYF,TGTGCCAGCAGCCGGGAGGGGTTTGGGGGCAAAAACATTCAGTACTTC
NA,TRBJ2-7,TRBV6-5,11,NA,CASRRGYEQYF,TGTGCCAGCCGGAGAGGCTACGAGCAGTACTTC
NA,TRBJ2-7,TRBV2,14,TRBD2,CASRSTSGGYEQYF,TGTGCCAGCAGATCGACTAGCGGGGGGTACGAGCAGTACTTC
NA,TRBJ1-3,TRBV9,13,NA,CASSVASGNTIYF,TGTGCCAGCAGCGTAGCTTCTGGAAACACCATATATTTT
NA,TRBJ1-1,TRBV6-5,16,NA,CASSYSRSGVNTEAFF,TGTGCCAGCAGTTACAGTCGTTCAGGGGTGAACACTGAAGCTTTCTTT